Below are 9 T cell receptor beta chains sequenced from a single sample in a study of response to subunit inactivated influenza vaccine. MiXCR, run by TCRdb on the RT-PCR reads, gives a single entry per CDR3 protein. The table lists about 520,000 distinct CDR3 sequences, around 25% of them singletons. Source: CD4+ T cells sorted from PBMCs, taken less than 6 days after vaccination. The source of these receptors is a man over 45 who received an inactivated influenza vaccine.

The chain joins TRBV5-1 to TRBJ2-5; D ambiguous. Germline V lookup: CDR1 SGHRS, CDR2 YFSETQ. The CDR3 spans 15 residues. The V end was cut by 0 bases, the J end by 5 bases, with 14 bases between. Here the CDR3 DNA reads TGCGCCAGCAGCTTGGATGTTGGGTCCCGGGAGACCCAGTACTTC. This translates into CASSLDVGSRETQYF.

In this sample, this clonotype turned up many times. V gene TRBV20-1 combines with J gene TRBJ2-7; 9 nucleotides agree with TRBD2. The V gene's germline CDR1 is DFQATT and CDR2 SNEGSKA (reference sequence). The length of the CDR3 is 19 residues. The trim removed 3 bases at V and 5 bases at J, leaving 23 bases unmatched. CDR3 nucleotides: TGCAGTGCTAGTAATCCCACGGACCGGTGGAGCGGGAGGCTCGACGAGCAGTACTTC. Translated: CSASNPTDRWSGRLDEQYF.

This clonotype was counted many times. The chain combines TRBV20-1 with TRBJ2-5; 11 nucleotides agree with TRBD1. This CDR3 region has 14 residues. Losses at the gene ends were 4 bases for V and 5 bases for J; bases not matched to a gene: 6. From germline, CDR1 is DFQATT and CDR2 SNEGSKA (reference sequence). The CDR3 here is CSATGTGGLETQYF. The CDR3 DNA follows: TGCAGTGCTACAGGGACAGGGGGTTTGGAGACCCAGTACTTC.

The CDR3 loop reads CASGEENEKLFF. The CDR3 DNA reads TGTGCCAGCGGGGAGGAGAATGAAAAACTGTTTTTT. V and J are TRBV6-2 or TRBV6-3 and TRBJ1-4; D not resolved. This CDR3 comprises 12 residues. Germline lookup yields CDR1 MNHEY and CDR2 SVGEGT. Trimming shortened V by 8 bases and J by 5 bases, and 9 bases separated the two germline ends.

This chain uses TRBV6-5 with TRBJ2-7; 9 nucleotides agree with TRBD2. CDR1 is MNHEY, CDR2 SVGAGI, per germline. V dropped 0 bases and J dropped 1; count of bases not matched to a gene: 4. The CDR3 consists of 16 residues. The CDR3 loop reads CASSYSGLAGSYEQYF. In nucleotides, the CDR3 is TGTGCCAGCAGTTACTCCGGGCTAGCGGGGTCCTACGAGCAGTACTTC.

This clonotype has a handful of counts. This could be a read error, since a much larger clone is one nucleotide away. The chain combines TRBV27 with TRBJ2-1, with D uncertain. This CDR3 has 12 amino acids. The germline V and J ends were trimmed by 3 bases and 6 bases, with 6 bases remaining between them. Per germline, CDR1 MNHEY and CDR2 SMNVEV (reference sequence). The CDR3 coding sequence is TGTGCCAGCAGTTTTTGGGGCAATGAGCAGTTCTTC. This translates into CASSFWGNEQFF.

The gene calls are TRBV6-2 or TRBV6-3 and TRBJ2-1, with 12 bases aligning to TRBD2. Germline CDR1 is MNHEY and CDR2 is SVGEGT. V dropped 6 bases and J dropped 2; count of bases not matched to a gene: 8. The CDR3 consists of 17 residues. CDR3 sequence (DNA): TGTGCCAGCAGGACTAGCGGGGGCCATCTCCCCTACAATGAGCAGTTCTTC. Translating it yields CASRTSGGHLPYNEQFF.

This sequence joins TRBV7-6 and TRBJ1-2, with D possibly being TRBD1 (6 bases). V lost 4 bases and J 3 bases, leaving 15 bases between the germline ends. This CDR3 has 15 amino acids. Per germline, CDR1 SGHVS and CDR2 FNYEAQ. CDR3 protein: CASSSPPTGHYGYTF. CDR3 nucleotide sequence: TGTGCCAGCAGCTCCCCGCCGACAGGACACTATGGCTACACCTTC.

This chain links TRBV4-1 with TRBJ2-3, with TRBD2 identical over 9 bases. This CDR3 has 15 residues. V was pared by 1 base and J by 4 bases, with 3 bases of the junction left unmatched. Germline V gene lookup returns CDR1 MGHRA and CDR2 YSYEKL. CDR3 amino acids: CASSQGGGASDTQYF. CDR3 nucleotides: TGCGCCAGCAGCCAAGGCGGGGGGGCCTCAGATACGCAGTATTTT.